This T cell receptor beta chain was observed in a study of CD8+ T cells in alopecia areata. For the study at large: Patients in the treated group were given tofacitinib by mouth, 5 to 10 mg twice a day.

In each case, RNA was isolated and then reverse transcribed into cDNA as the sequencing template. Clones were sequenced by immunoSEQ multiplex PCR, and TCRdb holds only the in-frame ones, with some missing. The sample lists some 180,000 clones; around 51% were seen once. With V trimmed by 4 bases and J by 0 bases, 10 bases remained unmatched. The CDR3 has 18 amino acids. CDR1 is SGHDT and CDR2 is YYEEEE in the germline V gene. Regarding treatment: oral pan-JAK inhibitor, 5-10 mg twice daily. The sample here was CD8+ T cells sorted from blood, taken between weeks 51 and 54, from a patient treated with tofacitinib. The rearrangement links TRBV5-6 to TRBJ1-2; 12 bases match TRBD1. This receptor was obtained from a human donor with alopecia areata. CDR3 loop: CASSQPGTGGHTNYGYTF. CDR3 DNA: TGTGCCAGCAGCCAGCCCGGGACAGGGGGCCATACTAACTATGGCTACACCTTC.